Below, 16 T cell receptor beta chains from the same sample are listed, as sequenced in a study of identical twins. TCRdb re-derived calls from the 5' RACE reads in MiXCR, one entry per CDR3 protein. The top ten hold around 1.6% of the sample, which has 500,000 to 700,000 distinct CDR3 sequences, around 7.5% seen once. These data were likewise used in another study, on yellow fever vaccine responses in identical twins.

What was sequenced was PBMCs. Receptors were obtained from a woman between 18 and 30 years old in good health.

V and J are TRBV24-1 and TRBJ2-1; D perhaps matches TRBD2 (6 bases). The CDR3 sequence is 13 residues long. V lost 2 bases, J lost 7 bases, and 8 bases lay in between. Looked up from germline, CDR1 is KGHDR and CDR2 is SFDVKD. This CDR3 reads CATSDSGVNEQFF. The CDR3 DNA follows: TGTGCCACCAGTGATTCGGGGGTGAATGAGCAGTTCTTC.

This clonotype was detected ten times or more. This sequence joins TRBV20-1 and TRBJ2-7; D is perhaps TRBD1 (5 bases). This CDR3 has 11 amino acids. Germline-derived CDR1 and CDR2 are DFQATT and SNEGSKA (reference sequence). V lost 4 bases, J lost 6 bases, and 10 bases lay in between. CDR3 loop: CSATGLGEQYV. The CDR3 DNA is TGCAGTGCTACAGGGTTGGGCGAGCAGTACGTC.

This clonotype has a handful of counts. V is TRBV5-6 and J is TRBJ2-2, with unresolved D. The germline V and J ends were trimmed by 4 bases and 7 bases, with 8 bases remaining between them. The CDR3 runs to 12 residues. Germline V lookup: CDR1 SGHDT, CDR2 YYEEEE. CDR3 coding DNA: TGTGCCAGCAGCCTCGCGCACGGGGAGCTGTTTTTT. Protein: CASSLAHGELFF.

This clonotype was picked up a small number of times. V is TRBV5-5 and J is TRBJ2-1; 10 positions agree with TRBD2. The CDR3 is made up of 17 amino acids. The trim removed 0 bases at V and 7 bases at J, leaving 10 bases unmatched. Germline loops: CDR1 SGHKS, CDR2 YYEKEE (reference sequence). The CDR3 loop is CASSLALLLAGLNEQFF. The CDR3 nucleotides read TGTGCCAGCAGCTTGGCCCTCTTACTAGCGGGATTGAATGAGCAGTTCTTC.

This clonotype was counted a few times. This chain connects TRBV3-1 to TRBJ1-6, with TRBD1 as a possible D gene (5 bases). CDR3 length equals 14 residues. V was trimmed by 3 bases and J by 7 bases, leaving 10 bases between them. The germline CDR1 and CDR2 sequences are LGHDT and YNNKEL (reference sequence). CDR3 loop: CASSQMGGNSPLHF. The CDR3 nucleotides are TGTGCCAGCAGCCAGATGGGGGGGAATTCACCCCTCCACTTT.

The rearrangement uses TRBV10-3 and TRBJ1-1; the match to TRBD1 covers 8 bases. This CDR3 spans 14 amino acids. Trimming removed 6 bases from V and 0 bases from J; junction bases left unmatched: 3. CDR1 is ENHRY, CDR2 SYGVKD, per germline. CDR3 sequence reads: CAIRAGGLNTEAFF. CDR3 nucleotide sequence: TGTGCCATCAGAGCAGGGGGCTTGAACACTGAAGCTTTCTTT.

This clonotype has a count of ten or more. CDR3 in DNA: TGTGCCAGCAAATACACGGGGAACGGCTATGGCTACACCTTC. Its translation: CASKYTGNGYGYTF. This sequence joins TRBV12-3 or TRBV12-4 and TRBJ1-2; unclear D gene. The length of the CDR3 is 14 residues. V was shortened by 7 bases and J by 4 bases, with 16 bases between the two germline ends.

This clonotype showed up many times. J is TRBJ2-7 and V is TRBV18, with D hard to call. Germline CDR1 and CDR2: KGHSH and LQKENI. The germline V and J ends were trimmed by 5 bases and 0 bases, with 5 bases remaining between them. The CDR3 runs to 12 residues. CDR3 residues: CASSGSSYEQYV. In DNA, the CDR3 is TGTGCCAGCTCAGGTTCCTCCTACGAGCAGTACGTC.

This clonotype was counted many times. The V and J genes are TRBV6-1 and TRBJ1-5; D not resolved. The V and J ends lost 6 bases and 4 bases respectively, with 10 bases between them. CDR1 is MNHNS, CDR2 SASEGT, per germline. The CDR3 is 13 amino acids. Written as DNA, the CDR3 is TGTGCCAGCAGGCCCACCCTGAATCAGCCCCAGCATTTT. It codes for CASRPTLNQPQHF.

This clonotype was counted ten times or more. The chain is built from TRBV20-1 and TRBJ2-5; maybe TRBD2 (6 bases). This CDR3 has 13 residues. CDR1 is DFQATT and CDR2 is SNEGSKA in the germline V gene (reference sequence). V was trimmed by 6 bases and J by 5 bases, leaving 16 bases between them. CDR3 DNA sequence: TGCAGTGCCCTTGTAGGCGGGACGGAGACCCAGTACTTC. Its translation: CSALVGGTETQYF.

This clonotype was counted ten times or more. V is TRBV5-1 and J is TRBJ2-7; maybe TRBD2 (6 bases). Trimming shortened V by 2 bases and J by 1 base, and 10 bases separated the two germline ends. The CDR3 has 14 residues. In germline, CDR1 is SGHRS, CDR2 YFSETQ. In nucleotides, the CDR3 is TGCGCCAGCAGCTTAGGAGGGACGTCCTACGAGCAGTACTTC. It codes for CASSLGGTSYEQYF.

To note about this clonotype: Since the CDR3 does not end with the conserved phenylalanine or tryptophan, this likely comes from a read error. The chain carries TRBV5-1 and TRBJ2-7, with 9 positions matching TRBD1. V shed 1 base and J 4 bases; nucleotides not matched to a gene: 9. Germline V CDR1 and CDR2: SGHRS, YFSETQ. The CDR3 runs 16 residues. For the CDR3, the DNA is TGCGCCAGCAGCTTGTTCCACAGGGGGCCAGTGTACGAGCAGTACTCC. This gives the protein CASSLFHRGPVYEQYS.

The rearrangement links TRBV4-2 to TRBJ2-5; 12 positions agree with TRBD2. V was pared by 0 bases and J by 5 bases, with 7 bases of the junction left unmatched. This CDR3 comprises 17 residues. The germline gives CDR1 LGHNA, CDR2 YNFKEQ. For the CDR3, the DNA is TGTGCCAGCAGCCAAGATCTACTAGCGGGGGGTTGGGAGACCCAGTACTTC. Protein: CASSQDLLAGGWETQYF.

The chain uses TRBV24-1 and TRBJ2-5, with a possible D match to TRBD1 (5 bases). V dropped 4 bases and J dropped 6 bases, with 11 bases sitting between them. The V gene's germline CDR1 is KGHDR and CDR2 SFDVKD. The CDR3 is 13 residues long. In DNA form, the CDR3 reads TGTGCCACCAGTGAGGCAGGGTTGAAGACCCAGTACTTC. Translation gives CATSEAGLKTQYF.

The chain has TRBV2 and TRBJ1-4; 10 bases match TRBD1. J lost 8 bases, V lost 7 bases, and 10 bases had no gene match. The CDR3 totals 15 residues. Germline V gene lookup returns CDR1 SNHLY and CDR2 FYNNEI. CDR3 sequence: CASTPMGTGAEKLFF. The CDR3 DNA reads as TGTGCCAGCACTCCCATGGGGACAGGGGCGGAAAAACTGTTTTTT.

Ten or more counts support this clonotype. The chain employs TRBV12-3 or TRBV12-4 and TRBJ1-1; D call uncertain. This CDR3 is built from 15 residues. V lost 4 bases to trimming and J lost 0 bases, with 12 bases between them. CDR3 loop: CASSSLVGMNTEAFF. The CDR3 DNA follows: TGTGCCAGCAGTTCCCTTGTGGGGATGAACACTGAAGCTTTCTTT.